The rows below give T cell receptor beta chains drawn from one sample of a study of shared T cell receptors in the human thymus. TCRdb keeps only in-frame clones here, not all; method: immunoSEQ multiplex PCR. The table records some 760,000 clones, approximately 83% of them present only once. The same specimen was also included in a second study, on human thymus T cells.

Sequencing was carried out using thymocytes. The receptors derive from a girl under three years old with a congenital heart defect. Both conserved end residues are part of each CDR3. A D gene is named only where the DNA matches it firmly. A clone size is listed for some rows: how often the clone was seen (once, few, many), or a class if it is expanded.

NA	TRBV19	NA	TRBJ2-6	CASSILASGANVLTF	TGTGCCAGTAGTATACTCGCGAGTGGGGCCAACGTCCTGACTTTC
NA	TRBV7-8	NA	TRBJ1-5	CASSFSETSNQPQHF	TGTGCCAGCAGCTTCAGCGAAACGAGCAATCAGCCCCAGCATTTT
NA	TRBV28	TRBD1	TRBJ2-7	CASSTTDVRQGREQYF	TGTGCCAGCAGCACGACCGACGTTAGACAGGGTCGGGAGCAGTACTTC
NA	TRBV6-5	NA	TRBJ2-7	CASSYSGGEQYF	TGTGCCAGCAGTTACTCTGGAGGGGAGCAGTACTTC
NA	TRBV28	NA	TRBJ2-2	CASSPPPGGELFF	TGTGCCAGCAGTCCCCCGCCGGGCGGGGAGCTGTTTTTT
NA	TRBV28	NA	TRBJ2-7	CASRLAYFYEQYF	TGTGCCAGCAGGCTAGCGTATTTCTACGAGCAGTACTTC
NA	TRBV5-4	TRBD1	TRBJ2-3	CASSPDRGPQYF	TGTGCCAGCAGCCCCGACAGGGGGCCGCAGTATTTT
once	TRBV7-6	NA	TRBJ1-2	CASSLVWSARGGYTF	TGTGCCAGCAGCTTAGTATGGTCAGCCAGGGGAGGCTACACCTTC
once	TRBV13	TRBD1	TRBJ2-3	CASSPRDSSYTQYF	TGTGCCAGCAGCCCCAGGGACAGCTCATATACGCAGTATTTT
NA	TRBV11-2	TRBD2	TRBJ2-1	CASSRAGGTYNEQFF	TGTGCCAGCAGCCGGGCGGGGGGCACATACAATGAGCAGTTCTTC
NA	TRBV5-1	TRBD1	TRBJ2-5	CASSLFPRGETQYF	TGCGCCAGCAGCTTGTTTCCCAGGGGGGAGACCCAGTACTTC
NA	TRBV11-2	TRBD1	TRBJ2-1	CASSHPDRGQNSYNEQFF	TGTGCCAGCAGCCATCCCGACAGGGGTCAAAACTCCTACAATGAGCAGTTCTTC
few	TRBV19	TRBD1	TRBJ1-5	CASSDWRQGAGNQPQHF	TGTGCCAGTAGCGATTGGAGACAGGGGGCAGGCAATCAGCCCCAGCATTTT
NA	TRBV5-4	TRBD1	TRBJ2-7	CASSPGTGCEQYF	TGTGCCAGCAGCCCAGGGACAGGGTGTGAGCAGTACTTC
NA	TRBV29-1	TRBD1	TRBJ2-7	CSVKDRGQGYEQYF	TGCAGCGTTAAAGATCGGGGACAGGGATACGAGCAGTACTTC
NA	TRBV29-1	NA	TRBJ2-7	CSVGLPGEQYF	TGCAGCGTTGGACTACCCGGTGAGCAGTACTTC
NA	TRBV5-1	TRBD2	TRBJ2-1	CASSPTSGAGEQFF	TGCGCCAGCAGCCCGACTAGCGGGGCCGGTGAGCAGTTCTTC
NA	TRBV4-3	TRBD1	TRBJ2-7	CASSQDFVTGGPRYEQYF	TGCGCCAGCAGCCAAGATTTCGTCACAGGGGGCCCCCGTTACGAGCAGTACTTC
NA	TRBV30	NA	TRBJ2-7	CAWRRPRGGNEQYF	TGTGCCTGGAGACGACCTCGAGGGGGAAACGAGCAGTACTTC
NA	TRBV28	TRBD1	TRBJ1-3	CASSFGDRVFSLSGNTIYF	TGTGCCAGCAGTTTCGGTGACAGGGTATTCTCTCTCTCTGGAAACACCATATATTTT
NA	TRBV2	TRBD1	TRBJ1-6	CASSGQGSYNSPLHF	TGTGCCAGCAGTGGACAGGGGTCCTATAATTCACCCCTCCACTTT
NA	TRBV6-6	TRBD1	TRBJ2-3	CASSSLRDRGSDTQYF	TGTGCCAGCAGTTCGCTCCGGGACAGGGGTTCAGATACGCAGTATTTT
NA	TRBV27	TRBD1	TRBJ2-5	CASSQGVGPIGTQYF	TGTGCCAGCAGTCAGGGGGTGGGCCCGATTGGGACCCAGTACTTC
once	TRBV4-3	TRBD1	TRBJ1-2	CASSQETRGPVNLLYYGYTF	TGCGCCAGCAGCCAAGAAACAAGGGGGCCTGTCAACCTTCTATACTATGGCTACACCTTC
NA	TRBV5-6	NA	TRBJ1-1	CASSLLGDEMNTEAFF	TGTGCCAGCAGCTTGTTAGGGGATGAGATGAACACTGAAGCTTTCTTT
once	TRBV19	TRBD2	TRBJ2-2	CASSMLGLTNTGELFF	TGTGCCAGTAGTATGTTGGGACTAACGAACACCGGGGAGCTGTTTTTT